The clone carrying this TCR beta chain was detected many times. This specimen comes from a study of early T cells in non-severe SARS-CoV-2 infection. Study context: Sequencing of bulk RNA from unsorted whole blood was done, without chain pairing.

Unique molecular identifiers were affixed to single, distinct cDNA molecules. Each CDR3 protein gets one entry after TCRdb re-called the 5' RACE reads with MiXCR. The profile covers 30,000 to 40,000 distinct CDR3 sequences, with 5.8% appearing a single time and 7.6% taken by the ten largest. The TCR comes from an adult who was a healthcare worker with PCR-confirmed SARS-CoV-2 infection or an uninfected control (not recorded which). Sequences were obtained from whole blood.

The CDR3 nucleotides read TGTGCCAGCACCCCTGACCGTACGGGGGAGCTGTTTTTT. Amino acid sequence: CASTPDRTGELFF. V is TRBV27 and J is TRBJ2-2, with D hard to call. The ends were cut back, 7 bases at V and 8 bases at J, with 14 bases in the middle. Per the germline V gene, CDR1 is MNHEY and CDR2 is SMNVEV (reference sequence). The CDR3 loop spans 13 amino acids.